This TCR beta chain was obtained from a study of blood T cell repertoires in COVID-19. Turning to the study itself: Specimens from acute and convalescent COVID-19 originated in the United States, Italy and Spain.

The data were produced by immunoSEQ multiplex PCR, yet TCRdb's version contains in-frame clones alone and is incomplete. The sample includes about 220,000 clones, about 80% of them seen just once. Participant ages covered about 18 to 95 years across about 25 US areas. Allocation to cohorts depended on clinical history reported by the participants. The CDR3 is made up of 13 amino acids. Germline V gene sequence: CDR1 SEHNR, CDR2 FQNEAQ (reference sequence). Trimming removed 3 bases at V and 0 bases at J, with 3 bases between. The specimen sequenced was PBMCs or T cells enriched from blood (not recorded which). This TCR derives from a middle-aged woman with acute COVID-19. The gene calls are TRBV7-9 and TRBJ1-5, with D uncertain. This chain's CDR3 is CASSFSSNQPQHF. The CDR3, as DNA: TGTGCCAGCAGCTTCTCTAGCAATCAGCCCCAGCATTTT.